The 17 T cell receptor beta chains below come from one sample, sequenced in a study of blood T cell repertoires in COVID-19. Profiled with immunoSEQ multiplex PCR; TCRdb holds only in-frame clones, not every one. This table has over 130,000 clones, about 85% appearing once. Sequenced: peripheral blood. The receptors were sampled from a woman between 55 and 75 years old with active or convalescent COVID-19.

V gene TRBV15 combines with J gene TRBJ1-2, with TRBD1 matching over 7 bases. CDR3 length equals 16 residues. CDR1 and CDR2 from the germline V gene are LNHNV and YYDKDF (reference sequence). J lost 1 base, V lost 0 bases, and 5 bases had no gene match. In DNA, the CDR3 is TGTGCCACCAGCAGAGACCGGGACAGCCTTAACTATGGCTACACCTTC. This sequence encodes CATSRDRDSLNYGYTF.

The CDR3 protein is CASSSKASGTGGTYEQYF. DNA for the CDR3: TGTGCCAGCAGTTCAAAAGCCTCCGGGACAGGGGGCACCTACGAGCAGTACTTC. The rearrangement links TRBV27 to TRBJ2-7; 12 nucleotides agree with TRBD1. With V trimmed by 4 bases and J by 2 bases, 12 bases remained unmatched. Germline V CDR1 and CDR2: MNHEY, SMNVEV (reference sequence). The length of the CDR3 is 18 residues.

The chain is built from TRBV29-1 and TRBJ1-1; unclear D gene. Germline-derived CDR1 and CDR2 are SQVTM and ANQGSEA. Trimming removed 3 bases from V and 5 bases from J, with 7 bases in between. The CDR3 consists of 11 residues. CDR3 in amino acids: CSVDPVTEAFF. The CDR3 region has the DNA TGCAGCGTTGATCCCGTGACTGAAGCTTTCTTT.

The rearrangement uses TRBV12-5 and TRBJ1-3; D might be TRBD1 (5 bases). The germline V and J ends were trimmed by 6 bases and 3 bases, with 15 bases remaining between them. This CDR3 spans 15 amino acids. Germline V gene sequence: CDR1 LGHNT, CDR2 FRNRAP. CDR3 DNA sequence: TGTGCTAGTGGCTATCTGGGGCAGGTTGGAAACACCATATATTTT. Residues: CASGYLGQVGNTIYF.

The chain is built from TRBV5-1 and TRBJ1-3; 10 bases match TRBD1. The CDR3 consists of 17 residues. The V segment lost 3 bases and the J segment 3 bases; nucleotides outside the gene matches: 9. CDR1 SGHRS and CDR2 YFSETQ come from the germline V gene. For the CDR3, the DNA is TGCGCCAGCAGCTGGGACAGGGGAGACTTAGGTGGAAACACCATATATTTT. Encoded protein: CASSWDRGDLGGNTIYF.

The V and J genes are TRBV3-1 (or the pseudogene TRBV3-2) and TRBJ1-4; 12 positions agree with TRBD1. The CDR3 is 17 residues long. Germline loops: CDR1 LGHDT, CDR2 YNNKEL (reference sequence). Trimming cost V 6 bases and J 4 bases; bases outside gene matches: 9. The CDR3 protein is CASSLRGTGGFNEKLFF. The CDR3 nucleotides are TGTGCCAGCAGTTTGCGCGGGACAGGGGGCTTTAATGAAAAACTGTTTTTT.

This clone was seen a handful of times. This rearrangement joins TRBV10-2 to TRBJ1-1; D gene unclear. There are 13 residues in the CDR3. The germline gives CDR1 WSHSY, CDR2 SAAADI. V was clipped by 0 bases and J by 6 bases, with 8 bases between them. CDR3 nucleotide sequence: TGCGCCAGCAGTGAGTCCTACAGCCCTGAAGCTTTCTTT. Its protein is CASSESYSPEAFF.

V and J are TRBV7-3 and TRBJ2-1; D may be TRBD2 (7 bases). Germline assignment: CDR1 SGHTA and CDR2 FQGTGA. V shed 2 bases and J shed 0 bases, with 11 bases lying between them. The CDR3 spans 16 residues. CDR3 sequence: CASSLHGGPSYNEQFF. CDR3 sequence (DNA): TGTGCCAGCAGCTTACACGGGGGGCCCTCCTACAATGAGCAGTTCTTC.

The V gene is TRBV6-6, the J gene TRBJ1-2; the D gene is possibly TRBD1 (5 bases). This CDR3 has 14 amino acids. Per the germline V gene, CDR1 is MNHNY and CDR2 is SVGAGI (reference sequence). Trimming removed 4 bases at V and 3 bases at J, with 12 bases between. The CDR3 DNA is TGTGCCAGCAGTTTTGGATCCAGGGACTATGGCTACACCTTC. Translation: CASSFGSRDYGYTF.

The CDR3 DNA is TGTGCCAGCAGCGTAGCGGGGAATGGCTACACCTTC. Translation: CASSVAGNGYTF. V and J are TRBV9 and TRBJ1-2, with unresolved D. This CDR3 has 12 amino acids. Germline V lookup: CDR1 SGDLS, CDR2 YYNGEE. Trimming took off 0 bases at V and 6 bases at J, with 6 bases between the two ends.

V usage is TRBV29-1 and J usage is TRBJ1-1; 7 bases are a match to TRBD1. The CDR3 totals 15 residues. Germline V gene data show CDR1 as SQVTM and CDR2 as ANQGSEA. J was trimmed by 4 bases and V by 7 bases; bases with no gene match: 15. The CDR3 nucleotides are TGCAGCGGCGCCGGGGCTAAGACAGGGATCACTGAAGCTTTCTTT. This gives the protein CSGAGAKTGITEAFF.

The chain uses TRBV12-3 or TRBV12-4 and TRBJ2-5; D is unclear. Trimming removed 3 bases at V and 2 bases at J, with 7 bases between. This CDR3 is 13 amino acids long. The CDR3 region is CASSLAPQETQYF. Here the CDR3 DNA reads TGTGCCAGCAGTTTGGCTCCGCAAGAGACCCAGTACTTC.

The CDR3 loop is CASSVGRSGEQYF. Written as DNA, the CDR3 is TGTGCCAGCAGCGTAGGAAGATCGGGAGAGCAGTACTTC. The chain joins TRBV9 to TRBJ2-7, with D perhaps TRBD2 (5 bases). V was cut by 0 bases and J by 7 bases, with 11 bases left in between. The CDR3 covers 13 residues. The germline V gene encodes CDR1 SGDLS and CDR2 YYNGEE.

The chain carries TRBV19 and TRBJ1-1; TRBD1 aligns across 12 bases. V lost 7 bases and J lost 4; bases outside the gene matches: 16. The CDR3 totals 18 residues. Germline CDR1 reads LNHDA; CDR2 reads SQIVND (reference sequence). The CDR3 reads CASITGTGGPVVGTEAFF. CDR3 DNA sequence: TGTGCCAGTATAACCGGGACAGGGGGCCCGGTGGTAGGCACTGAAGCTTTCTTT.

This chain connects TRBV15 to TRBJ1-4; no definite D call. The CDR3 is made up of 16 amino acids. With 0 bases removed from V and 0 bases from J, the gap between germline ends came to 8 bases. The V gene's germline CDR1 is LNHNV and CDR2 YYDKDF (reference sequence). The CDR3 sequence is CATSRDVGATNEKLFF. CDR3 coding DNA: TGTGCCACCAGCAGAGACGTCGGGGCAACTAATGAAAAACTGTTTTTT.

V gene TRBV29-1 combines with J gene TRBJ2-4, with D tentatively TRBD1 (5 bases). V was trimmed by 7 bases and J by 0 bases, leaving 25 bases between them. This CDR3 is 18 amino acids long. CDR1 SQVTM and CDR2 ANQGSEA come from the germline V gene. CDR3 in amino acids: CSASTGSRNSLAKNIQYF. Here the CDR3 DNA reads TGCAGCGCATCTACAGGTTCCCGCAACTCCCTAGCCAAAAACATTCAGTACTTC.

V and J are TRBV6-5 and TRBJ2-7, with D maybe TRBD2 (6 bases). V dropped 2 bases and J dropped 6 bases, with 17 bases sitting between them. This CDR3 is built from 15 residues. Per germline, CDR1 MNHEY and CDR2 SVGAGI. The CDR3 sequence: CASSYGGGTHGEQYF. CDR3 coding DNA: TGTGCCAGCAGTTACGGTGGGGGGACGCACGGCGAGCAGTACTTC.